This paragraph reports one TCR beta chain. In the original analysis: Counts of nucleated cells, estimated from reference gene primer amplification, were obtained. TCRdb's table, derived via immunoSEQ multiplex PCR, lists solely in-frame clones and lacks some. V and J calls and clone size are those listed in that table; D and trimming were worked out from the DNA. The table lists roughly 220,000 clones, 80% to 85% of them singletons. This specimen belongs to a study of blood T cell repertoires in COVID-19. Study in general: Acute-phase and convalescent COVID-19 samples originated in the United States, Italy and Spain. T cells, B-cell-depleted T cells, or PBMCs supplied cDNA or gDNA.

Trimming took off 7 bases at V and 3 bases at J, with 15 bases between the two ends. This CDR3 has 14 residues. The germline V gene has CDR1 MNHEY and CDR2 SVGAGI. The TCR was taken from an older woman who had recovered from COVID-19. The chain couples TRBV6-5 to TRBJ1-2; D may be TRBD1 (5 bases). The sequencing input was peripheral blood. DNA of the CDR3: TGTGCCAGCACCAAACGGGAGGGGTACTATGGCTACACCTTC. Translation gives CASTKREGYYGYTF.